The T cell receptor beta chain described here comes from a study of cytomegalovirus exposure and HLA in healthy donors. Broader study findings: Later analysis revealed greater clonal expansion in HLA-associated TCR beta chains than in equally common others. A link between a missense DCLRE1C variant and TCR beta V- and J-gene trimming emerged from a later analysis. Most of the TCR beta V segments (in an earlier analysis) were productive either about 87% or about 30% of the time. Likely technical artifact: a cluster of highly shared sequence variants.

It was with 60 Vbeta and 13 Jbeta primers that the PCR ran. The repertoire was sequenced with immunoSEQ multiplex PCR; TCRdb's copy has only in-frame clones and lacks some. The sample shows about 190,000 clones, roughly four fifths of them seen only once. This CDR3 is built from 16 residues. Germline V CDR1 and CDR2: ENHRY, SYGVKD. In regard to this clone: The antigen remains undetermined.

The TCR was taken from a woman aged 30 to 39 in good health and CMV-seropositive. Sequenced: PBMCs. The chain recombines TRBV10-3 with TRBJ2-5, with a weak D call TRBD2 (6 bases). The J call may be faulty, since TRBJ2-7 better matches the DNA end. As DNA, the CDR3 is TGTGCCATCAGTGGGGGGGACGGAGTTCTCTCCTACGAGCAGTACTTC. This translates into CAISGGDGVLSYEQYF.